These 13 T cell receptor beta chains originate from one sample sequenced in a study of cytomegalovirus exposure and HLA in healthy donors. Clones were sequenced by immunoSEQ multiplex PCR, and TCRdb holds only the in-frame ones, with some missing. The sample consists of a few hundred thousand clones, around nine tenths of them appearing once. Material for sequencing was PBMCs. These receptors all stem from a woman between 18 and 29 years old in good health and CMV-seronegative.

The chain is built from TRBV7-2 and TRBJ2-7, with 8 bases identical to TRBD1. The CDR3 contains 15 residues. The V gene end was trimmed by 2 bases and the J gene end by 7 bases; junction bases not matched to a gene: 10. Looked up from germline, CDR1 is SGHTA and CDR2 is FQGNSA. The CDR3 reads CASSLQGALGGEQYF. Here the CDR3 DNA reads TGTGCCAGCAGCTTACAGGGGGCGCTAGGTGGGGAGCAGTACTTC.

V gene TRBV30 combines with J gene TRBJ2-7; TRBD1 matches 9 bases. The germline CDR1 and CDR2 sequences are GTSNPN and SVGIG (reference sequence). V was pared by 3 bases and J by 3 bases, with 6 bases of the junction left unmatched. The CDR3 spans 14 residues. CDR3 in amino acids: CAWSTGTGLYEQYF. CDR3 in DNA: TGTGCCTGGAGCACCGGGACAGGGCTCTACGAGCAGTACTTC.

A single count supports this clone. The V gene is TRBV5-4, the J gene TRBJ2-1; 14 bases are shared with TRBD2. The CDR3 is 15 residues long. The junction had 5 bases not matched to a gene; V was cut back by 3 bases and J by 9 bases. The germline CDR1 and CDR2 sequences are SGHNT and YYREEE (reference sequence). The CDR3 reads CASSWGTSGSGEQFF. The CDR3 DNA follows: TGTGCCAGCAGCTGGGGGACTAGCGGGAGCGGTGAGCAGTTCTTC.

Comment on this clone: The sample holds other DNA sequences that translate to the same CDR3. The chain is built from TRBV5-1 and TRBJ1-2; 9 bases are shared with TRBD1. V lost 4 bases and J lost 4; bases outside the gene matches: 5. The CDR3 sequence is 14 residues long. Germline lookup yields CDR1 SGHRS and CDR2 YFSETQ. Written as DNA, the CDR3 is TGCGCCAGCAGCCCGGGACAGGGCCTCTATGGCTACACCTTC. It is translated as CASSPGQGLYGYTF.

This clone was found a few times. The chain couples TRBV27 to TRBJ1-2; D is ambiguous. Germline assignment: CDR1 MNHEY and CDR2 SMNVEV (reference sequence). The V end was cut by 5 bases, the J end by 4 bases, with 14 bases between. This CDR3 is built from 14 residues. In DNA form, the CDR3 reads TGTGCCAGCAGTCCCCTTGACAAGCTCTATGGCTACACCTTC. As protein: CASSPLDKLYGYTF.

This clone was picked up one time. The CDR3, as DNA: TGTGCCAGCAGCTTAGGGGTGACAGCGACTGCAACTAATGAAAAACTGTTTTTT. This encodes CASSLGVTATATNEKLFF. The chain joins TRBV7-8 to TRBJ1-4, with D maybe TRBD1 (5 bases). The CDR3 is 18 amino acids. Trimming pared 1 base from V and 0 bases from J, leaving 15 bases between. Germline CDR1 is SGHVS and CDR2 is FQNEAQ.

This chain joins TRBV5-5 and TRBJ2-5; TRBD1 is a possible D gene (5 bases). Trimming stripped 0 bases from V and 1 base from J, with 13 bases between. The CDR3 length is 16 residues. Per the germline V gene, CDR1 is SGHKS and CDR2 is YYEKEE (reference sequence). As DNA, the CDR3 is TGTGCCAGCAGCTTGGAGGCAGGGCTCATCCAAGAGACCCAGTACTTC. Translating gives CASSLEAGLIQETQYF.

There are a few counts of this clone. The V gene is TRBV12-5, the J gene TRBJ1-1; no clear D gene. The germline V gene has CDR1 LGHNT and CDR2 FRNRAP. The length of the CDR3 is 13 residues. V lost 2 bases and J 3 bases, leaving 7 bases between the germline ends. CDR3 amino acids: CASGLSRDTEAFF. The CDR3 DNA follows: TGTGCTAGTGGTTTGTCGCGGGACACTGAAGCTTTCTTT.

The chain couples TRBV6-1 to TRBJ2-3, with D maybe TRBD1 (5 bases). The CDR3 runs to 16 residues. Trimming pared 4 bases from V and 1 base from J, leaving 15 bases between. Germline CDR1 is MNHNS and CDR2 is SASEGT. The CDR3 coding sequence is TGTGCCAGCAGTGTTTTTAGACAGAGAGGCACAGATACGCAGTATTTT. Protein sequence: CASSVFRQRGTDTQYF.

The V and J genes are TRBV30 and TRBJ2-1; TRBD2 aligns across 12 bases. J lost 7 bases, V lost 4 bases, and 8 bases had no gene match. The CDR3 sequence is 15 residues long. CDR1 is GTSNPN, CDR2 SVGIG, per germline (reference sequence). The chain's CDR3 is CAWTLLAGGQNEQFF. Written as DNA, the CDR3 is TGTGCCTGGACCCTACTAGCGGGAGGTCAGAATGAGCAGTTCTTC.

This clone has just one count. The chain is built from TRBV7-9 and TRBJ2-7; the match to TRBD1 covers 7 bases. This CDR3 is built from 15 residues. Germline lookup yields CDR1 SEHNR and CDR2 FQNEAQ (reference sequence). Trimming took 6 bases from V and 3 from J; bases not matched to a gene: 11. CDR3 loop: CASSRRDSPNYEQYF. The CDR3 coding sequence is TGTGCCAGCAGTCGCCGGGACAGCCCGAACTACGAGCAGTACTTC.

The chain has TRBV5-1 and TRBJ1-1; 8 bases are a match to TRBD1. After removal of 4 bases from V and 0 bases from J, the junction contained 8 bases not matched to a gene. The CDR3 has 16 amino acids. Per the germline V gene, CDR1 is SGHRS and CDR2 is YFSETQ. The CDR3, as DNA: TGCGCCAGCAGCCCACACCAGGGGGCAATGAACACTGAAGCTTTCTTT. It codes for CASSPHQGAMNTEAFF.

CDR3: CASSQSRRGYTF. For the CDR3, the DNA is TGTGCCAGCAGCCAAAGCCGTCGGGGCTACACCTTC. The chain carries TRBV7-8 and TRBJ1-2; D is uncertain. With 5 bases removed from V and 8 bases from J, the gap between germline ends came to 12 bases. Germline V CDR1 and CDR2: SGHVS, FQNEAQ. This CDR3 spans 12 amino acids. The full variable domain, its missing parts supplied by reference TRBV7-8 and TRBJ1-2, is GAGVSQSPRYKVAKRGQDVALRCDPISGHVSLFWYQQALGQGPEFLTYFQNEAQLDKSGLPSDRFFAERPEGSVSTLKIQRTQQEDSAVYLCASSQSRRGYTFGSGTRLTVV.